This TCR beta chain was profiled in a study of long-term antiretroviral therapy in people with HIV. Study information: By about a decade, the earliest samples predate the 2015 immediate-ART recommendation.

Germline trimming cut 4 bases from V and 6 bases from J; bases unmatched to any gene: 8. This CDR3 comprises 15 residues. Germline V lookup: CDR1 SGDLS, CDR2 YYNGEE. The run of the v3.0 immunoSEQ assay was at survey level. Generated by immunoSEQ multiplex PCR, the TCRdb table keeps only in-frame clones and is missing some. The profile covers around 28,000 clones, with just over 85% appearing a single time and around 4.5% taken by the ten largest. V and J are TRBV9 and TRBJ2-3; 10 nucleotides agree with TRBD1. This sequence was found in a woman in her twenties or thirties with HIV. Material: unsorted PBMCs, obtained 0.8 years after starting antiretroviral therapy. CDR3 nucleotide sequence: TGTGCCAGCAGCCCCAGGACAGGGGGTCTGGATACGCAGTATTTT. Protein: CASSPRTGGLDTQYF.